This TCR beta chain was sequenced in a study of cytomegalovirus exposure and HLA in healthy donors. Study details: A subsequent analysis stated that the 95 to 150 validation repertoires were run on the same platform as the 550 to 750 first-cohort repertoires.

Comment on this clone: Its matching antigen is unknown.

The roughly 120-subject validation cohort, separate from the 666-subject first cohort, included the donors. Sequenced by immunoSEQ multiplex PCR; TCRdb stores in-frame clones only, minus some. The table shows some 170,000 clones, with 84% occurring only once. The study's findings and limits: There were some public TCRs occurring in many donors, but most TCR sequences were rare. Researchers catalogued roughly 150 TCR beta chains as cytomegalovirus-associated.

Sequencing was performed on PBMCs. The receptor comes from a man younger than 45 in good health and CMV-seropositive.

CDR3 amino acids: CATSRDLGGDQPQHF. For the CDR3, the DNA is TGTGCCACCAGCAGAGATCTCGGGGGGGATCAGCCCCAGCATTTT. The chain is built from TRBV15 and TRBJ1-5, with D perhaps TRBD1 (5 bases). V lost 0 bases and J lost 5, with 11 bases in between. CDR3 size: 15 residues. Per germline, CDR1 LNHNV and CDR2 YYDKDF (reference sequence).